The clone carrying this T cell receptor (beta chain) was counted between two and nine times. The antigen is undetermined. This sample was included in a study of T cells in Graves' hyperthyroidism and ophthalmopathy. Study results and limitations: Ophthalmopathy onset followed model prediction by a median roughly 6.5 months.

Using RNA transcripts as the source, TCR beta CDR3 regions were amplified. The HTBI set primed first-round TCR CDR3 RT-PCR. TCRdb reprocessed the multiplex PCR reads with MiXCR, giving one entry per CDR3 protein. The repertoire has hundreds of thousands of distinct CDR3 sequences, 35% to 55% of them found once; the top ten carry about 7.8%. Germline V gives CDR1 KGHDR, CDR2 SFDVKD. V lost 12 bases, J lost 2 bases, and 15 bases lay in between. The CDR3 sequence is 13 residues long. The source material was peripheral blood or thyroid tissue (not recorded which). The chain has TRBV24-1 and TRBJ1-2, with TRBD1 as a possible D gene (5 bases). The sequence derives from a woman aged 18 to 35 with Graves' hyperthyroidism. This CDR3 is CAWGDYGNYGYTF. The CDR3 nucleotides are TGTGCCTGGGGCGACTACGGCAACTATGGCTACACCTTC.